This T cell receptor (beta chain) was documented in a study of blood T cell repertoires in COVID-19. Overall study context: From the United States, Italy and Spain came samples of acute and convalescent COVID-19. Sources were T cells, B-cell-depleted T cells, or PBMCs; the material itself was cDNA or gDNA.

Per the study methods: Reference gene primer amplification in the assay estimated nucleated cell counts. Here immunoSEQ multiplex PCR was the method, and the copy in TCRdb shows in-frame clones only, minus some. V and J calls and clone size are given by that table; D and trimming were obtained from the DNA. Of approximately 250,000 clones listed, roughly 81% are singletons. Germline CDR1 reads SNHLY; CDR2 reads FYNNEI. This CDR3 contains 16 residues. V gave up 0 bases and J gave up 2 bases, with 13 bases separating them. This chain links TRBV2 with TRBJ2-5; D possibly corresponds to TRBD1 (6 bases). Sequenced input: peripheral blood. The sequence was collected from a man in his fifties with acute or convalescent COVID-19. In DNA form, the CDR3 reads TGTGCCAGCAGTGAAGCGCCCCAGGGGTTACAAGAGACCCAGTACTTC. It specifies CASSEAPQGLQETQYF.